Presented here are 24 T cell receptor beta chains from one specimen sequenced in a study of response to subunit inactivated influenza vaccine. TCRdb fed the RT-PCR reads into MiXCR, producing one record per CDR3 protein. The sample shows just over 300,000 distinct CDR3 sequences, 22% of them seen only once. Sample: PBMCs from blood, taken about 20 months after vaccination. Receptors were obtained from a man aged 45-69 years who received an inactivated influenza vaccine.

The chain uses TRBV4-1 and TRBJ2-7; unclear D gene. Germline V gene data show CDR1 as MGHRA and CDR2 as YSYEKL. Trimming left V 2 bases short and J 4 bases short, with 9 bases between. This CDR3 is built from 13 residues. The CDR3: CASSQNDGYEQYF. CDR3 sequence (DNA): TGCGCCAGCAGCCAAAACGACGGTTACGAGCAGTACTTC.

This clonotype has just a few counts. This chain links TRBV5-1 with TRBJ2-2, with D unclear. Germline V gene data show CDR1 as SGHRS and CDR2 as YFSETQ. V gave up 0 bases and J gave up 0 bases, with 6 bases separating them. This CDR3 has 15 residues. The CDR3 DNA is TGCGCCAGCAGCTTGGGGGCGTCGAACACCGGGGAGCTGTTTTTT. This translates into CASSLGASNTGELFF.

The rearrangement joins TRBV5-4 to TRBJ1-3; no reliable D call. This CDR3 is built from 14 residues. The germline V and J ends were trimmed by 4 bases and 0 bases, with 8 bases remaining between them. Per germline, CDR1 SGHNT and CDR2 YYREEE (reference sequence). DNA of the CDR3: TGTGCCAGCAGCCTACAGAGCTCTGGAAACACCATATATTTT. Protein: CASSLQSSGNTIYF.

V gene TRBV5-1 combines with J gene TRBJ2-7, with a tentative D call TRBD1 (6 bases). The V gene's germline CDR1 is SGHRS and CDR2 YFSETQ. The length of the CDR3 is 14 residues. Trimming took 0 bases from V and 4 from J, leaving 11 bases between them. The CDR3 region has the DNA TGCGCCAGCAGCTTGGAACAAGGGGGTTACGAGCAGTACTTC. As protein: CASSLEQGGYEQYF. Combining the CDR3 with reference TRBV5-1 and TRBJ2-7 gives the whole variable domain KAGVTQTPRYLIKTRGQQVTLSCSPISGHRSVSWYQQTPGQGLQFLFEYFSETQRNKGNFPGRFSGRQFSNSRSEMNVSTLELGDSALYLCASSLEQGGYEQYFGPGTRLTVT.

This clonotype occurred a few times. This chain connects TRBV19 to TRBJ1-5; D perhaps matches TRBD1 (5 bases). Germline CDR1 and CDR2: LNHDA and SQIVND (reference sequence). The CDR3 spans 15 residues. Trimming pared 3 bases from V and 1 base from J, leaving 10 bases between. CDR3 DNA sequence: TGTGCCAGTAGTATGGGGGGGTCCAGCAATCAGCCCCAGCATTTT. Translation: CASSMGGSSNQPQHF.

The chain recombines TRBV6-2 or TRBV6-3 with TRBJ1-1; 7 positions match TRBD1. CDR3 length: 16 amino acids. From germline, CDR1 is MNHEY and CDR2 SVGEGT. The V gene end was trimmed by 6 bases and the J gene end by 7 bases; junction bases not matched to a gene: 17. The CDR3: CASRHTPWTGPGEAFF. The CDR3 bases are TGTGCCAGCAGACACACTCCCTGGACAGGCCCGGGTGAAGCTTTCTTT.

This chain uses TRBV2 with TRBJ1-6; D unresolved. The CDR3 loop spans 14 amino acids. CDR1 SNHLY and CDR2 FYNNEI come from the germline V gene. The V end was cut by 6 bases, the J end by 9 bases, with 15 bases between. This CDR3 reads CASSDYSRGSPLHF. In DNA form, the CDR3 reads TGTGCCAGCAGCGACTATAGTCGGGGTTCACCCCTCCACTTT.

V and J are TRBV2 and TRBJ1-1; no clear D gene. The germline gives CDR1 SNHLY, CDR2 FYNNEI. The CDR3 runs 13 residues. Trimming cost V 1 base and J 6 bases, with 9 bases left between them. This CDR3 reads CASSEVLGSEAFF. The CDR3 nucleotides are TGTGCCAGCAGTGAAGTTTTAGGGTCTGAAGCTTTCTTT.

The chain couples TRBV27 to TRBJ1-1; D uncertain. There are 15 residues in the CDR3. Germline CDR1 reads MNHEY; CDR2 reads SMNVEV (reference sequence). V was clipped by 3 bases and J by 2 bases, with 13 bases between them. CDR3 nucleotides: TGTGCCAGCAGTTTTGTGGGATTGGGAAACACTGAAGCTTTCTTT. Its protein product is CASSFVGLGNTEAFF.

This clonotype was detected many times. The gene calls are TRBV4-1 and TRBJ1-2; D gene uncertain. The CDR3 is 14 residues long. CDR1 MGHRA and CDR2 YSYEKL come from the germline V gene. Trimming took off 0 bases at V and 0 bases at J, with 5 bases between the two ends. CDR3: CASSQEGSNYGYTF. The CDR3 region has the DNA TGCGCCAGCAGCCAAGAAGGATCTAACTATGGCTACACCTTC.

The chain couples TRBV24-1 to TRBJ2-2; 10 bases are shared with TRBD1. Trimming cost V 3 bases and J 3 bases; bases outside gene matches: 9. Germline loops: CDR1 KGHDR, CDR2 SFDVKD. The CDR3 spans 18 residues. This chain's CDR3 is CATSDGPGTGVYTGELFF. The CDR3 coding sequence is TGTGCCACCAGTGATGGGCCCGGGACAGGGGTCTACACCGGGGAGCTGTTTTTT.

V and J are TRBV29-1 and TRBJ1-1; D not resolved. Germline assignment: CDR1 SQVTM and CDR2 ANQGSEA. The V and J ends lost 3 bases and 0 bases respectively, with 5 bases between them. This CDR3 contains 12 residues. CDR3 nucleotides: TGCAGCGTTGACAGAATGAACACTGAAGCTTTCTTT. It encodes CSVDRMNTEAFF.

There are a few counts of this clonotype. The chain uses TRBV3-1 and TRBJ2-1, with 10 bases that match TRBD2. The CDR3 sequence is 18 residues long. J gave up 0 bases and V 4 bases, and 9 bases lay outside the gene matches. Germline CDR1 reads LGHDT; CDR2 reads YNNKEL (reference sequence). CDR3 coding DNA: TGTGCCAGCAGCCGTGGGGGAGCGGGGGGGAGCTCCTACAATGAGCAGTTCTTC. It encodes CASSRGGAGGSSYNEQFF.

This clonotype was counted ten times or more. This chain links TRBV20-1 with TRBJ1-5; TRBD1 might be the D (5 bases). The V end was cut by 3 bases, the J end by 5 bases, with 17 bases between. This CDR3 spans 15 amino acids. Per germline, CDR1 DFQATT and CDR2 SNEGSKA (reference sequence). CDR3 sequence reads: CSASLAWDAYQPQHF. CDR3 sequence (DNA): TGCAGTGCTAGCTTGGCCTGGGACGCTTATCAGCCCCAGCATTTT.

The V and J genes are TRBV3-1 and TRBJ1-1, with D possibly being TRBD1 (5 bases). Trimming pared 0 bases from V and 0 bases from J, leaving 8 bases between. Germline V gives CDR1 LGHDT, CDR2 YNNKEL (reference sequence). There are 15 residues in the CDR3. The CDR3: CASSQDGGVNTEAFF. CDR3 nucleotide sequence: TGTGCCAGCAGCCAAGATGGGGGAGTGAACACTGAAGCTTTCTTT.

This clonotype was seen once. The CDR3 DNA reads TGTGCCAGCTCCCTAGGGACAGGTTTCAAAAACATTCAGTACTTC. As protein: CASSLGTGFKNIQYF. The V and J genes are TRBV18 and TRBJ2-4, with TRBD1 matching 8 bases. This CDR3 is built from 15 residues. V trimming: 6 bases; J trimming: 3 bases; junction bases outside the gene matches: 7. Germline V gives CDR1 KGHSH, CDR2 LQKENI.

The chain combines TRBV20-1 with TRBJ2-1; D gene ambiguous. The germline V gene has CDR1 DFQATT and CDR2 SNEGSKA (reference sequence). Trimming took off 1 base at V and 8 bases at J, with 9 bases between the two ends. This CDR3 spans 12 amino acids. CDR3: CSARVWNDEQFF. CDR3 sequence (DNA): TGCAGTGCTAGAGTTTGGAACGATGAGCAGTTCTTC.

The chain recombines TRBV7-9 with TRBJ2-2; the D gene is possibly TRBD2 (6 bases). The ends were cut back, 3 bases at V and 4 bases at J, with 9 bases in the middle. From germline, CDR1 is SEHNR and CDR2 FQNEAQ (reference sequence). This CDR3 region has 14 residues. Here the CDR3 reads CASSFRRGTGELFF. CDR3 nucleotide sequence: TGTGCCAGCAGCTTTCGGAGGGGCACCGGGGAGCTGTTTTTT. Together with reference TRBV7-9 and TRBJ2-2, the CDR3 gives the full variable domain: DTGVSQNPRHKITKRGQNVTFRCDPISEHNRLYWYRQTLGQGPEFLTYFQNEAQLEKSRLLSDRFSAERPKGSFSTLEIQRTEQGDSAMYLCASSFRRGTGELFFGEGSRLTVL.

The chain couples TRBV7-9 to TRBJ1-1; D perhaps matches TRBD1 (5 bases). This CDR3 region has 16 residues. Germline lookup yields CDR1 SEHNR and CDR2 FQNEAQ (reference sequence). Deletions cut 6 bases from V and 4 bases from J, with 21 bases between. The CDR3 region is CASSPRTRHFGTEAFF. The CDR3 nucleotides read TGTGCCAGCAGTCCCCGGACACGCCACTTTGGCACTGAAGCTTTCTTT. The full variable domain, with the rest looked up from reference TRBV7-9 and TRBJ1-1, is DTGVSQNPRHKITKRGQNVTFRCDPISEHNRLYWYRQTLGQGPEFLTYFQNEAQLEKSRLLSDRFSAERPKGSFSTLEIQRTEQGDSAMYLCASSPRTRHFGTEAFFGQGTRLTVV.

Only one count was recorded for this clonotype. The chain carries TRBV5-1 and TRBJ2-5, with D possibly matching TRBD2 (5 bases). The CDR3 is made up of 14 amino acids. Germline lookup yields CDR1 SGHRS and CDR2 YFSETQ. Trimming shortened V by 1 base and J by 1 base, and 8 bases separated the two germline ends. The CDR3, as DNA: TGCGCCAGCAGCTTGATGGACTCCCAAGAGACCCAGTACTTC. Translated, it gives CASSLMDSQETQYF. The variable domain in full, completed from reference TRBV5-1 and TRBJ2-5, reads KAGVTQTPRYLIKTRGQQVTLSCSPISGHRSVSWYQQTPGQGLQFLFEYFSETQRNKGNFPGRFSGRQFSNSRSEMNVSTLELGDSALYLCASSLMDSQETQYFGPGTRLLVL.

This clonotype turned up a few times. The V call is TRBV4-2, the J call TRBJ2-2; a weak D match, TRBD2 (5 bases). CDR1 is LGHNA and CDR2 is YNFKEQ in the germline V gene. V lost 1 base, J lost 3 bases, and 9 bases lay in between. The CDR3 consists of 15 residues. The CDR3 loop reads CASSQASGYTGELFF. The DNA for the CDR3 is TGTGCCAGCAGCCAAGCTTCGGGATACACCGGGGAGCTGTTTTTT.

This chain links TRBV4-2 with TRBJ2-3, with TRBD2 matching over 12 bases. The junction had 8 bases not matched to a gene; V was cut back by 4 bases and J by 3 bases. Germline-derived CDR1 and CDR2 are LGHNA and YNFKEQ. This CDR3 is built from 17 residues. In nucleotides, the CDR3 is TGTGCCAGCAGCCGAGCGACTAGCGGGAGTGTGACAGATACGCAGTATTTT. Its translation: CASSRATSGSVTDTQYF.

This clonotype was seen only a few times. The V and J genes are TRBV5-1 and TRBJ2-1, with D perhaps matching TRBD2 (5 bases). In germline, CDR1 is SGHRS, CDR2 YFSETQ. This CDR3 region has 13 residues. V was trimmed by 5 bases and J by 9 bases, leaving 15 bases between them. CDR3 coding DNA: TGCGCCAGCAGGGAGGAAGCTTTGGGTGAGCAGTTCTTC. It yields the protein CASREEALGEQFF.

The chain's CDR3 is CASSLGSRQPQHF. CDR3 bases: TGTGCCAGCAGCTTAGGATCCCGGCAGCCCCAGCATTTT. V usage is TRBV11-2 and J usage is TRBJ1-5; D remains ambiguous. From germline, CDR1 is SGHAT and CDR2 FQNNGV. The CDR3 sequence is 13 residues long. V dropped 1 base and J dropped 7 bases, with 8 bases sitting between them.